The 28 T cell receptor beta chains reported below all come from one sample, sequenced in a study of blood T cell repertoires in COVID-19. Sequenced by immunoSEQ multiplex PCR; TCRdb stores in-frame clones only, minus some. Of around 94,000 clones in the sample, 70% to 90% are singletons; the top ten hold 2% to 2.5%. The sample comprised peripheral blood. The source is a man in his fifties with active COVID-19.

The rearrangement uses TRBV21-1 and TRBJ2-7; the listed D gene, TRBD1, was not tested against the DNA. TRBV21-1 is recorded as a pseudogene. This CDR3 spans 17 amino acids. This CDR3 reads CASSTFTGTDFSYEQYF. The CDR3 DNA is TGTGCCAGCAGCACATTCACCGGGACAGACTTCTCCTACGAGCAGTACTTC.

The chain couples TRBV10-3 to TRBJ1-5; TRBD1 is a possible D gene (5 bases). The CDR3 runs 14 residues. Germline assignment: CDR1 ENHRY and CDR2 SYGVKD. Trimming left V 4 bases short and J 0 bases short, with 7 bases between. The CDR3 reads CAISVGDSNQPQHF. The DNA for the CDR3 is TGTGCCATCAGTGTAGGGGATAGCAATCAGCCCCAGCATTTT.

The chain links TRBV4-3 to TRBJ2-5; D possibly corresponds to TRBD1 (6 bases). Trimming took 1 base from V and 4 from J, leaving 19 bases between them. CDR3 size: 17 residues. Looked up from germline, CDR1 is LGHNA and CDR2 is YSLEER. The CDR3 sequence is CASSQAGLTGSGETQYF. The CDR3 region has the DNA TGCGCCAGCAGCCAAGCCGGATTAACAGGGTCTGGAGAGACCCAGTACTTC.

The gene calls are TRBV13 and TRBJ2-5; TRBD2 might be the D (6 bases). The germline gives CDR1 PRHDT, CDR2 FYEKMQ (reference sequence). The CDR3 consists of 14 residues. Trimming shortened V by 4 bases and J by 1 base, and 10 bases separated the two germline ends. The CDR3 nucleotides read TGTGCCAGCAGCTCTCGGGACTTCCAAGAGACCCAGTACTTC. This codes for CASSSRDFQETQYF.

The chain is built from TRBV7-2 and TRBJ1-3, with 8 bases matching TRBD1. The trim removed 9 bases at V and 5 bases at J, leaving 6 bases unmatched. The CDR3 covers 13 residues. Per the germline V gene, CDR1 is SGHTA and CDR2 is FQGNSA. CDR3 sequence (DNA): TGTGCCAGTTCAGACAGGGGCCGAAACACCATATATTTT. Protein sequence: CASSDRGRNTIYF.

The chain links TRBV5-1 to TRBJ2-1; 7 positions match TRBD2. The germline gives CDR1 SGHRS, CDR2 YFSETQ. The CDR3 totals 15 residues. Trimming took 3 bases from V and 5 from J; bases not matched to a gene: 8. CDR3 loop: CASSSLAVANNEQFF. The CDR3 DNA reads as TGCGCCAGCAGCTCCCTAGCGGTCGCGAACAATGAGCAGTTCTTC.

The rearrangement joins TRBV6-5 to TRBJ1-2; 8 bases are shared with TRBD1. Germline CDR1 is MNHEY and CDR2 is SVGAGI. The V and J ends lost 5 bases and 7 bases, in that order; junction bases with no gene match: 6. The CDR3 covers 13 residues. CDR3 bases: TGTGCCAGCAGTACGGACAGGGCGGGTGGCTACACCTTC. This codes for CASSTDRAGGYTF.

The chain recombines TRBV3-1 (or the pseudogene TRBV3-2) with TRBJ2-3, with D possibly TRBD2 on 6 matching bases. V gave up 1 base and J gave up 1 base, with 15 bases separating them. The germline CDR1 and CDR2 sequences are LGHDT and YNNKEL (reference sequence). The CDR3 runs 17 residues. CDR3 nucleotides: TGTGCCAGCAGCCAAGTCAGCAGGGAGGCCGGCACAGATACGCAGTATTTT. This encodes CASSQVSREAGTDTQYF.

V gene TRBV20-1 combines with J gene TRBJ1-2, with 7 bases that match TRBD1. Germline CDR1 reads DFQATT; CDR2 reads SNEGSKA (reference sequence). The CDR3 is 13 amino acids. The junction had 7 bases not matched to a gene; V was cut back by 4 bases and J by 5 bases. The DNA of the CDR3 is TGCAGTGCTATTGACAGGGCCACGTATGGCTACACCTTC. Protein product: CSAIDRATYGYTF.

The rearrangement uses TRBV5-1 and TRBJ1-5; D might be TRBD1 (6 bases). V was clipped by 3 bases and J by 3 bases, with 13 bases between them. This CDR3 is built from 15 residues. Germline V lookup: CDR1 SGHRS, CDR2 YFSETQ. The CDR3 region has the DNA TGCGCCAGCAGCTGGATGGCAGGGGACAATCAGCCCCAGCATTTT. Translation: CASSWMAGDNQPQHF.

This clone was seen only a few times. V usage is TRBV6-5 and J usage is TRBJ1-4; no definite D call. The CDR3 covers 14 residues. V lost 6 bases and J 0 bases, leaving 8 bases between the germline ends. Germline V gene data show CDR1 as MNHEY and CDR2 as SVGAGI. CDR3 in amino acids: CASSRHATNEKLFF. In nucleotides, the CDR3 is TGTGCCAGCAGCCGACATGCAACTAATGAAAAACTGTTTTTT.

The chain has TRBV10-3 and TRBJ2-5; the match to TRBD1 covers 7 bases. Germline CDR1 and CDR2: ENHRY and SYGVKD. The V gene end was trimmed by 6 bases and the J gene end by 5 bases; junction bases not matched to a gene: 9. This CDR3 spans 14 amino acids. The CDR3 coding sequence is TGTGCCATCAGGAAGGACGGACAGGTCGAGACCCAGTACTTC. It is translated as CAIRKDGQVETQYF.

CDR3 in DNA: TGCGCCAGCAGCTTGACGGGGAAAAAGGCAGATACGCAGTATTTT. Its protein is CASSLTGKKADTQYF. V usage is TRBV5-1 and J usage is TRBJ2-3; possibly TRBD2 for D (5 bases). In germline, CDR1 is SGHRS, CDR2 YFSETQ. The CDR3 extends over 15 amino acids. The V end lost 1 base, the J end lost 4 bases, and 13 bases lay between the germline ends. The full variable domain, rest sourced from reference TRBV5-1 and TRBJ2-3, is KAGVTQTPRYLIKTRGQQVTLSCSPISGHRSVSWYQQTPGQGLQFLFEYFSETQRNKGNFPGRFSGRQFSNSRSEMNVSTLELGDSALYLCASSLTGKKADTQYFGPGTRLTVL.

CDR3 loop: CASSPMSGGEQYF. CDR3 in DNA: TGTGCCAGCAGCCCGATGTCGGGGGGAGAGCAGTACTTC. This chain connects TRBV7-8 to TRBJ2-7, with 7 positions matching TRBD2. Germline V lookup: CDR1 SGHVS, CDR2 FQNEAQ. The ends lost 5 bases at V and 7 bases at J; junction bases unmatched: 8. This CDR3 has 13 amino acids.

This clone was found a few times. The same CDR3 also results from other DNA sequences found in this sample. The chain recombines TRBV9 with TRBJ2-5, with 9 bases matching TRBD2. V shed 2 bases, J shed 5 bases, and the junction held 7 bases outside the gene matches. This CDR3 is built from 15 residues. CDR1 is SGDLS, CDR2 YYNGEE, per germline. In DNA form, the CDR3 reads TGTGCCAGCAGCGTGAGTAGCGGGGGAAGGGAGACCCAGTACTTC. The encoded protein is CASSVSSGGRETQYF.

The V and J genes are TRBV6-6 and TRBJ2-5; 8 bases fit TRBD1. V lost 7 bases, J lost 6 bases, and 13 bases stayed unmatched. The CDR3 runs 15 residues. From germline, CDR1 is MNHNY and CDR2 SVGAGI (reference sequence). The chain's CDR3 is CASISRSGGEKTQYF. The CDR3 bases are TGTGCCAGCATCTCCAGGTCAGGGGGCGAAAAGACCCAGTACTTC.

This sequence joins TRBV9 and TRBJ2-3; 11 bases line up with TRBD2. The germline V gene encodes CDR1 SGDLS and CDR2 YYNGEE. There are 15 residues in the CDR3. Trimming removed 4 bases from V and 3 bases from J; junction bases left unmatched: 4. Here the CDR3 reads CASSPTSGGTDTQYF. The CDR3 DNA reads TGTGCCAGCAGCCCTACTAGCGGGGGTACAGATACGCAGTATTTT.

This sequence joins TRBV10-3 and TRBJ1-1; TRBD1 might be the D (6 bases). This CDR3 comprises 11 residues. Between the trimmed V and J ends, which lost 6 bases and 6 bases, there was a span of 8 bases. The V gene's germline CDR1 is ENHRY and CDR2 SYGVKD. The CDR3 DNA reads as TGTGCCATCAGACAGGGCGCTGAAGCTTTCTTT. Its protein product is CAIRQGAEAFF.

V usage is TRBV4-1 and J usage is TRBJ2-1, with 13 positions matching TRBD2. V dropped 1 base and J dropped 7; count of bases not matched to a gene: 4. CDR3 size: 16 residues. The germline CDR1 and CDR2 sequences are MGHRA and YSYEKL. The CDR3 is CASSQVPGLAGNEQFF. Written as DNA, the CDR3 is TGCGCCAGCAGCCAAGTCCCGGGACTAGCGGGGAATGAGCAGTTCTTC.

This clone was found a few times. This rearrangement joins TRBV7-9 to TRBJ2-7, with D perhaps matching TRBD2 (6 bases). This CDR3 has 14 amino acids. Germline CDR1 SEHNR, CDR2 FQNEAQ (reference sequence). Between the trimmed V and J ends, which lost 6 bases and 4 bases, there was a span of 16 bases. The CDR3, as DNA: TGTGCCAGCAGTAGAGCCGGGGGACCTTACGAGCAGTACTTC. Its translation is CASSRAGGPYEQYF.

The chain joins TRBV23-1 to TRBJ2-7, with a weak D call TRBD2 (6 bases). TRBV23-1 is filed as an ORF, its function uncertain. V lost 0 bases and J lost 3, with 15 bases in between. The CDR3 sequence is 16 residues long. CDR3 sequence reads: CASSQSPRLVHYEQYF. The CDR3 DNA sequence: TGCGCCAGCAGTCAATCGCCCCGACTAGTACACTACGAGCAGTACTTC.

The chain employs TRBV11-3 and TRBJ2-7, with 11 bases fitting TRBD1. This CDR3 is built from 14 residues. Germline CDR1 and CDR2: SGHNT and YENEEA. Unmatched junction bases numbered 10, after V lost 9 bases and J lost 6 bases. The CDR3 protein is CASGSGTGGGEQYF. The DNA of the CDR3 is TGTGCCAGTGGATCCGGGACAGGGGGAGGCGAGCAGTACTTC. The full variable domain, completed using reference TRBV11-3 and TRBJ2-7, is EAGVVQSPRYKIIEKKQPVAFWCNPISGHNTLYWYLQNLGQGPELLIRYENEEAVDDSQLPKDRFSAERLKGVDSTLKIQPAELGDSAVYLCASGSGTGGGEQYFGPGTRLTVT.

V usage is TRBV5-1 and J usage is TRBJ2-2; D is possibly TRBD1 (6 bases). Germline V lookup: CDR1 SGHRS, CDR2 YFSETQ. The V end was cut by 0 bases, the J end by 14 bases, with 8 bases between. This CDR3 is built from 11 residues. The CDR3 region has the DNA TGCGCCAGCAGCTTGGGAGGGACACTGTTTTTT. Its translation: CASSLGGTLFF.

V usage is TRBV7-7 and J usage is TRBJ2-7, with TRBD1 as a possible D gene (6 bases). Trimming removed 7 bases at V and 1 base at J, with 11 bases between. CDR1 SSHAT and CDR2 FNYEAQ come from the germline V gene (reference sequence). CDR3 length: 13 amino acids. The CDR3, as DNA: TGTGCCAGCACGTCAGGGGATTCCTACGAGCAGTACTTC. Its translation: CASTSGDSYEQYF.

V is TRBV6-5 and J is TRBJ1-5; 9 bases align to TRBD1. Trimming removed 6 bases from V and 4 bases from J; junction bases left unmatched: 4. There are 14 residues in the CDR3. Germline assignment: CDR1 MNHEY and CDR2 SVGAGI. The DNA for the CDR3 is TGTGCCAGCAGCTCCGACAGGGGGAATCAGCCCCAGCATTTT. Its protein is CASSSDRGNQPQHF.

The chain has TRBV12-5 and TRBJ2-2; the match to TRBD1 covers 7 bases. The CDR3 totals 15 residues. The junction had 5 bases not matched to a gene; V was cut back by 4 bases and J by 3 bases. The V gene's germline CDR1 is LGHNT and CDR2 FRNRAP. DNA for the CDR3: TGTGCTAGTGGTTCGACAGGGCTCGACACCGGGGAGCTGTTTTTT. Protein: CASGSTGLDTGELFF.

This chain connects TRBV12-3 or TRBV12-4 to TRBJ1-2, with D possibly being TRBD1 (5 bases). Trimming left V 2 bases short and J 6 bases short, with 10 bases between. The length of the CDR3 is 13 residues. This CDR3 is CASSLRGSDGYTF. Written as DNA, the CDR3 is TGTGCCAGCAGTTTAAGGGGCTCGGATGGCTACACCTTC.

The chain links TRBV14 to TRBJ1-1; 10 bases fit TRBD1. This CDR3 is 16 amino acids long. Trimming removed 5 bases from V and 1 base from J; junction bases left unmatched: 7. In germline, CDR1 is SGHDN, CDR2 FVKESK. This CDR3 reads CASSLGTGDRNTEAFF. The CDR3 DNA follows: TGTGCCAGCAGCTTGGGGACAGGGGATAGGAACACTGAAGCTTTCTTT. Drawing the rest from reference TRBV14 and TRBJ1-1, the complete variable domain is EAGVTQFPSHSVIEKGQTVTLRCDPISGHDNLYWYRRVMGKEIKFLLHFVKESKQDESGMPNNRFLAERTGGTYSTLKVQPAELEDSGVYFCASSLGTGDRNTEAFFGQGTRLTVV.